Following are 15 T cell receptor beta chains from one sample sequenced in a study of cytomegalovirus exposure and HLA in healthy donors. The PCR used 60 Vbeta and 13 Jbeta primers. Here immunoSEQ multiplex PCR was the method, and the copy in TCRdb shows in-frame clones only, minus some. The table shows about 140,000 clones, with roughly 75% occurring only once. Sequenced sample: PBMCs. The receptors were gathered from a man aged 25 to 40 in good health and CMV-seronegative.

This clone has more than one count but fewer than ten. The chain employs TRBV5-6 and TRBJ2-5, with 8 nucleotides matching TRBD1. The V gene's germline CDR1 is SGHDT and CDR2 YYEEEE. CDR3 length equals 14 residues. V dropped 4 bases and J dropped 5; count of bases not matched to a gene: 7. CDR3 amino acids: CASSLTGGRETQYF. The CDR3 nucleotides are TGTGCCAGCAGCCTAACAGGGGGGAGGGAGACCCAGTACTTC.

The chain has TRBV27 and TRBJ2-5; TRBD2 might be the D (6 bases). V shed 7 bases and J shed 5 bases, with 20 bases lying between them. Germline CDR1 MNHEY, CDR2 SMNVEV (reference sequence). This CDR3 is 15 amino acids long. CDR3 DNA: TGTGCCAGCACCACTACCGGGGGAGTAGGCGAGACCCAGTACTTC. Translating gives CASTTTGGVGETQYF.

The V gene is TRBV19, the J gene TRBJ1-5; possibly TRBD1 for D (6 bases). The germline V gene encodes CDR1 LNHDA and CDR2 SQIVND (reference sequence). CDR3 length equals 17 residues. V lost 7 bases and J 3 bases, leaving 22 bases between the germline ends. For the CDR3, the DNA is TGTGCCAGTACCCATGATGTCGGGTCAGGGGACAATCAGCCCCAGCATTTT. Its translation: CASTHDVGSGDNQPQHF.

The chain employs TRBV7-3 and TRBJ2-7; the match to TRBD2 covers 9 bases. This CDR3 is 14 amino acids long. Germline CDR1 SGHTA, CDR2 FQGTGA. Trimming took 5 bases from V and 3 from J; bases not matched to a gene: 5. CDR3 amino acids: CASSPVSGSYEQYF. The CDR3 DNA reads TGTGCCAGCAGCCCCGTTAGCGGGAGCTACGAGCAGTACTTC.

The chain is built from TRBV6-6 and TRBJ1-5; perhaps TRBD1 as D (6 bases). Trimming stripped 2 bases from V and 0 bases from J, with 8 bases between. This CDR3 comprises 15 residues. Germline values: CDR1 MNHNY, CDR2 SVGAGI (reference sequence). CDR3 loop: CASSYTGNSNQPQHF. Here the CDR3 DNA reads TGTGCCAGCAGTTACACAGGGAATAGCAATCAGCCCCAGCATTTT.

The chain joins TRBV6-6 to TRBJ1-2; 10 bases map to TRBD1. The CDR3 has 14 residues. Germline V gene data show CDR1 as MNHNY and CDR2 as SVGAGI (reference sequence). V shed 5 bases and J 4 bases; nucleotides not matched to a gene: 4. The DNA for the CDR3 is TGTGCCAGCAGTAGACAGGGGGCAATCTATGGCTACACCTTC. Protein product: CASSRQGAIYGYTF.

This sequence joins TRBV7-2 and TRBJ2-3, with 8 nucleotides matching TRBD2. The CDR3 runs 14 residues. The germline gives CDR1 SGHTA, CDR2 FQGNSA. V shed 5 bases, J shed 2 bases, and the junction held 3 bases outside the gene matches. CDR3 coding DNA: TGTGCCAGCAGCCGGGGGGGGTTCACAGATACGCAGTATTTT. Its protein is CASSRGGFTDTQYF.

The chain links TRBV7-2 to TRBJ1-5; D is perhaps TRBD1 (5 bases). The CDR3 runs to 14 residues. The germline V and J ends were trimmed by 0 bases and 7 bases, with 10 bases remaining between them. Germline V gives CDR1 SGHTA, CDR2 FQGNSA. CDR3 nucleotide sequence: TGTGCCAGCAGCTTAGCCAGGGTGGGGCAGCCCCAGCATTTT. It specifies CASSLARVGQPQHF.

V gene TRBV4-2 combines with J gene TRBJ1-1, with 10 bases matching TRBD1. Germline V gives CDR1 LGHNA, CDR2 YNFKEQ. J lost 4 bases, V lost 4 bases, and 9 bases had no gene match. The length of the CDR3 is 16 residues. The CDR3 loop reads CASSPTRTGGGTEAFF. DNA of the CDR3: TGTGCCAGCAGCCCGACGAGGACAGGGGGGGGCACTGAAGCTTTCTTT.

The V and J genes are TRBV27 and TRBJ2-7, with TRBD2 as a possible D gene (7 bases). CDR1 is MNHEY, CDR2 SMNVEV, per germline (reference sequence). This CDR3 spans 14 amino acids. V was shortened by 3 bases and J by 4 bases, with 13 bases between the two germline ends. CDR3 sequence reads: CASSFRGAGYEQYF. The CDR3 nucleotides are TGTGCCAGCAGTTTCCGGGGGGCTGGGTACGAGCAGTACTTC.

The V call is TRBV5-1, the J call TRBJ1-4; possibly TRBD1 for D (6 bases). The CDR3 contains 14 residues. The germline CDR1 and CDR2 sequences are SGHRS and YFSETQ. V was cut by 5 bases and J by 8 bases, with 16 bases left in between. The CDR3 DNA reads TGCGCCAGCAGTCAGAACAGGGTAAACGAAAAACTGTTTTTT. This translates into CASSQNRVNEKLFF. Full variable domain (missing parts from reference TRBV5-1 and TRBJ1-4): KAGVTQTPRYLIKTRGQQVTLSCSPISGHRSVSWYQQTPGQGLQFLFEYFSETQRNKGNFPGRFSGRQFSNSRSEMNVSTLELGDSALYLCASSQNRVNEKLFFGSGTQLSVL.

This clone was seen a few times. At one end the junction does not follow the germline gene, possibly because of a read error. J is TRBJ2-1 and V is TRBV5-1; 7 bases align to TRBD1. The CDR3 runs to 13 residues. Germline V gene sequence: CDR1 SGHRS, CDR2 YFSETQ. The CDR3 region is CAGSRDSDNEQFF. CDR3 sequence (DNA): TGCGCCGGCAGCCGGGACAGCGACAATGAGCAGTTCTTC.

This clone was seen once. The chain combines TRBV2 with TRBJ2-3, with D possibly being TRBD2 (5 bases). Germline V CDR1 and CDR2: SNHLY, FYNNEI. V lost 3 bases and J 1 base, leaving 5 bases between the germline ends. This CDR3 spans 13 amino acids. This CDR3 reads CASSERGTDTQYF. The CDR3 DNA reads TGTGCCAGCAGTGAGAGGGGCACAGATACGCAGTATTTT.

V is TRBV10-3 and J is TRBJ1-2; TRBD1 aligns across 9 bases. V lost 6 bases and J lost 4; bases outside the gene matches: 6. This CDR3 region has 14 residues. Germline CDR1 and CDR2: ENHRY and SYGVKD. Here the CDR3 reads CAISGTGRLYGYTF. The CDR3 DNA follows: TGTGCCATCAGCGGGACAGGGAGGCTCTATGGCTACACCTTC.

The gene calls are TRBV7-9 and TRBJ1-1, with unresolved D. Germline V gene sequence: CDR1 SEHNR, CDR2 FQNEAQ (reference sequence). The CDR3 loop spans 18 amino acids. Trimming removed 6 bases at V and 4 bases at J, with 27 bases between. In DNA, the CDR3 is TGTGCCAGCAGTCGAAAGCCCATTGGAGTTCTGATGGGCACTGAAGCTTTCTTT. Translated, it gives CASSRKPIGVLMGTEAFF.